This is a list of T cell receptor beta chains from one sample in a study of T cells in Graves' hyperthyroidism and ophthalmopathy. One entry per CDR3 protein, called by TCRdb with MiXCR from the multiplex PCR reads. The sample lists more than 500,000 distinct CDR3 sequences, roughly 14% occurring once. Input material: blood. The receptors were sampled from a woman aged 40-49 years with Graves' ophthalmopathy. Both conserved end residues are part of each CDR3. A D gene is named only where the DNA matches it firmly. The size of a clone is reported for some rows only, either as once, few or many, or as a class for expanded clones.

>TRBJ2-3|TRBD2|few|TRBV4-1
TGCGCCAGCAGCCAAGCAGCGGGACCTAGCACAGATACGCAGTATTTT
CASSQAAGPSTDTQYF
>TRBJ2-5|-|-|TRBV12-3/TRBV12-4
TGTGCCAGCAGTTTTAACGGGGGGCCCCAAGAGACCCAGTACTTC
CASSFNGGPQETQYF
>TRBJ2-5|-|many|TRBV11-1
TGTGCCAGCAGCTTGGACAATTACCAAGAGACCCAGTACTTC
CASSLDNYQETQYF
>TRBJ1-1|-|few|TRBV9
TGTGCCAGCAGCGTAGTTCCAGGGATGAACACTGAAGCTTTCTTT
CASSVVPGMNTEAFF
>TRBJ2-2|-|many|TRBV15
TGTGCCACCAGCAGAGACCAAACCATGATCGGCACGAACACCGGGGAGCTGTTTTTT
CATSRDQTMIGTNTGELFF
>TRBJ2-7|-|many|TRBV7-2
TGTGCCAGCAGCTTGTCGGGACTCCGCTCCTACGAGCAGTACTTC
CASSLSGLRSYEQYF
>TRBJ2-6|-|-|TRBV4-1
TGCGCCAGCAGTCCCCAAGACGGGGCCAACGTCCTGACTTTC
CASSPQDGANVLTF
>TRBJ2-2|-|many|TRBV11-2
TGTGCCAGCAGAATAGGAGGGGCCGGGGAGCTGTTTTTT
CASRIGGAGELFF
>TRBJ1-5|-|many|TRBV15
TGTGCCACCAGCATATCGATCGAACTCAATCAGCCCCAGCATTTT
CATSISIELNQPQHF
>TRBJ2-1|TRBD1|many|TRBV12-3/TRBV12-4
TGTGCCAGCAGAATCACCGGGACAGGTCACAATGAGCAGTTCTTC
CASRITGTGHNEQFF
>TRBJ2-3|-|many|TRBV27
TGTGCCAGCAGTTTATCTCATGGGGCGGATACGCAGTATTTT
CASSLSHGADTQYF
>TRBJ2-5|-|-|TRBV5-1
TGCGCCAGCAGTCCCGCCCAGGGGCGAGAGACCCAGTACTTC
CASSPAQGRETQYF
>TRBJ2-2|TRBD1|few|TRBV24-1
TGTACCACCAGCCGACAGGGGCGGACCGGGGAGCTGTTTTTT
CTTSRQGRTGELFF
>TRBJ1-1|-|-|TRBV30
TGTGCCTGGAGTGTAGGGGCAGGGGAAACTGAAGCTTTCTTT
CAWSVGAGETEAFF
>TRBJ2-3|TRBD1|few|TRBV9
TGTGCCAGCAGCCCCTACTCGGGGACAGACTTCACAGATACGCAGTATTTT
CASSPYSGTDFTDTQYF
>TRBJ2-5|-|-|TRBV18
TGTGCCAGCTCACCAGTTCAAGGTGACGGCGTAGAGACCCAGTACTTC
CASSPVQGDGVETQYF
>TRBJ2-5|-|many|TRBV12-3/TRBV12-4
TGTGCCAGCAGTTCCCCTGAAGCGACTCGCCCGTACTTC
CASSSPEATRPYF
>TRBJ1-2|-|-|TRBV6-1
TGTGCCACGTCTGAGGGGGGGGGCTACACCTTC
CATSEGGGYTF
>TRBJ2-3|TRBD2|-|TRBV7-6
TGTGCCAGCAGCTTAGGACCTAGCGGTTATAGCACAGATACGCAGTATTTT
CASSLGPSGYSTDTQYF
>TRBJ1-3|-|many|TRBV12-3/TRBV12-4
TGTGCCAGCACCGAACTCGTAGGGGGGCTTGGAAACACCATATATTTT
CASTELVGGLGNTIYF
>TRBJ2-7|-|many|TRBV6-2/TRBV6-3
TGTGCCAGCAGTACCACTAGCTCGGTCGAGCAGTACTTC
CASSTTSSVEQYF
>TRBJ1-2|TRBD1|many|TRBV20-1
TGCAGTGCCATTCACCCCGCCAGGGGGAACGGTGGCTACACCTTC
CSAIHPARGNGGYTF
>TRBJ1-2|-|-|TRBV19
TGTGCCAGTAGTATTGATGAGGGCCTGGGCTACACCTTC
CASSIDEGLGYTF
>TRBJ1-5|-|-|TRBV7-2
TGTGCCAGCAGCCTAGGGACACTAACGCGTCAGCCCCAGCATTTT
CASSLGTLTRQPQHF
>TRBJ2-5|TRBD2|many|TRBV28
TGTGCCAGCAGTTCAAGCGGGACCTGGGAGACCCAGTACTTC
CASSSSGTWETQYF
>TRBJ1-1|-|many|TRBV10-3
TGTGCCATCAGTGACCCTTTTTTGGGGACGGCGAACACTGAAGCTTTCTTT
CAISDPFLGTANTEAFF
>TRBJ1-6|TRBD1|-|TRBV2
TGTGCCAGCAGGCTTACAGGGGGCGAGTCACCCCTCCACTTT
CASRLTGGESPLHF
>TRBJ2-2|-|-|TRBV5-1
TGCGCCAGCAGATTACAGGGTAACACCGGGGAGCTGTTTTTT
CASRLQGNTGELFF
>TRBJ1-1|-|few|TRBV5-4
TGTGCCAGCAGCTTGAGTCCGCGGGGCAGGGGGAACACTGAAGCTTTCTTT
CASSLSPRGRGNTEAFF